This record concerns one TCR beta chain sequence. Under the authors' procedure: Nucleated cell counts were estimated from reference gene primer amplification. The assay was immunoSEQ multiplex PCR, and TCRdb's table has in-frame clones only and misses some. That table furnishes V, J and clone size, whereas the DNA furnished D and trimming. The data contain fewer than 350,000 clones, 90% of them singletons. Participant age was roughly 18 to 90 years, and participants resided in roughly 24 US areas. Clinical histories supplied by participants themselves formed the basis of cohort assignment. The record originates from a study of blood T cell repertoires in COVID-19. Across the study: Samples of COVID-19 (acute and convalescent) were obtained from the United States, Italy and Spain.

CDR1 LGHNA and CDR2 YNFKEQ come from the germline V gene. The CDR3 totals 13 residues. V was cut by 2 bases and J by 1 base, with 3 bases left in between. The receptor's source is a woman between 18 and 30 years old with acute COVID-19. The V and J genes are TRBV4-2 and TRBJ2-1, with D unresolved. The material sequenced was PBMCs or T cells enriched from blood (not recorded which). The CDR3 loop is CASSQQSYNEQFF. CDR3 bases: TGTGCCAGCAGCCAACAGTCCTACAATGAGCAGTTCTTC.